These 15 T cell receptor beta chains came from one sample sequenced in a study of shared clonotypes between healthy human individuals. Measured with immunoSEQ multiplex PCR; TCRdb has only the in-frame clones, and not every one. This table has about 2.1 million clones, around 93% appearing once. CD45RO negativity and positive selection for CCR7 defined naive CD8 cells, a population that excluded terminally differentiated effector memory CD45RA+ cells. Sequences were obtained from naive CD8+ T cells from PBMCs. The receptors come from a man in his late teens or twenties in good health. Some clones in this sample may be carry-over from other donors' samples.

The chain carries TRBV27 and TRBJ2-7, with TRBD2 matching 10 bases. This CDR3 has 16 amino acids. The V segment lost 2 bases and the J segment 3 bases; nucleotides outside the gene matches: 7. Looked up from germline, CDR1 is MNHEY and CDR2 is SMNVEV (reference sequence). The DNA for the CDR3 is TGTGCCAGCAGTTTAATATTGGCTAGCGGGAGCTACGAGCAGTACTTC. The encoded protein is CASSLILASGSYEQYF.

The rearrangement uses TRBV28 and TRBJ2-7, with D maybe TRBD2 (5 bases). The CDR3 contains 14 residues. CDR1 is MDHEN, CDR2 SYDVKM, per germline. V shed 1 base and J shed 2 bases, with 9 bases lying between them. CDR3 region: CASSLSGSPYEQYF. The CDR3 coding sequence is TGTGCCAGCAGTTTATCGGGAAGCCCCTACGAGCAGTACTTC.

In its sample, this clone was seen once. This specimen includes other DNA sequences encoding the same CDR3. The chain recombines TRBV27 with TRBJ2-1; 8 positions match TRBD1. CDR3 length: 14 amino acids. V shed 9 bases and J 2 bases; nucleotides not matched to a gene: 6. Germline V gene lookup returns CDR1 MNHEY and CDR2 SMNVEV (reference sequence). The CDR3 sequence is CASSPGGAYNEQFF. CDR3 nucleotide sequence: TGTGCCAGTTCTCCAGGGGGCGCCTACAATGAGCAGTTCTTC.

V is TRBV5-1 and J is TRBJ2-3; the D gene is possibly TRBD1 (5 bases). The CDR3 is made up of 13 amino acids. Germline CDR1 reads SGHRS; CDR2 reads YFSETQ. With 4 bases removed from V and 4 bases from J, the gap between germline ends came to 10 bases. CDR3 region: CASSVDSSDTQYF. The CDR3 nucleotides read TGCGCCAGCAGCGTAGACAGCTCAGATACGCAGTATTTT.

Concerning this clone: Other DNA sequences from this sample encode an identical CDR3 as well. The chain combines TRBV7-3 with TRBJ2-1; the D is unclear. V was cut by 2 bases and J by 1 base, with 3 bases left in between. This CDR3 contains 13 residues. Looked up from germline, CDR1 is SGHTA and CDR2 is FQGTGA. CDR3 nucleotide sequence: TGTGCCAGCAGCTTAGATTCCTACAATGAGCAGTTCTTC. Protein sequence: CASSLDSYNEQFF.

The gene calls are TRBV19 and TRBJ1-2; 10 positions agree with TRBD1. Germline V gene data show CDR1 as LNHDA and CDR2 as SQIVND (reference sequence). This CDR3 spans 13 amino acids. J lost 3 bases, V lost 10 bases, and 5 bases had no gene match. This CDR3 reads CATRDRGDYGYTF. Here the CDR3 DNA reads TGTGCCACCCGGGACAGGGGAGACTATGGCTACACCTTC.

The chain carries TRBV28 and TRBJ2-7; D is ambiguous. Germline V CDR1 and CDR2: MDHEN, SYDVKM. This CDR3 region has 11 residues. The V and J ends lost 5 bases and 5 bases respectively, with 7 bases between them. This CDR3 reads CASSMNHEQYF. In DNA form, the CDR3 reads TGTGCCAGCAGTATGAACCACGAGCAGTACTTC.

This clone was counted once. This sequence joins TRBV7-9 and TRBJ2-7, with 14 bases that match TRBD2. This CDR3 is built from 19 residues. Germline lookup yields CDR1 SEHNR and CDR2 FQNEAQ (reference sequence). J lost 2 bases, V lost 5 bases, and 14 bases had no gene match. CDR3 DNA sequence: TGTGCCAGCAGCCCGCCCCCGGGACTAGCGGGAGTAAGCACCTACGAGCAGTACTTC. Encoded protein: CASSPPPGLAGVSTYEQYF. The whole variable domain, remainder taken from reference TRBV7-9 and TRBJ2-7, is DTGVSQNPRHKITKRGQNVTFRCDPISEHNRLYWYRQTLGQGPEFLTYFQNEAQLEKSRLLSDRFSAERPKGSFSTLEIQRTEQGDSAMYLCASSPPPGLAGVSTYEQYFGPGTRLTVT.

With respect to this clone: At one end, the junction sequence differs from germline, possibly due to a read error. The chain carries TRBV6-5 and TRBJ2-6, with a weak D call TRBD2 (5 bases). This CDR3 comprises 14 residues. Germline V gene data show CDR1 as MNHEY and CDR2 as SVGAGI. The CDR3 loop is CASSYQVGDNVLTF. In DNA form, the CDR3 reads TGTGCCAGCAGTTACCAGGTCGGGGACAACGTCCTGACTTTC.

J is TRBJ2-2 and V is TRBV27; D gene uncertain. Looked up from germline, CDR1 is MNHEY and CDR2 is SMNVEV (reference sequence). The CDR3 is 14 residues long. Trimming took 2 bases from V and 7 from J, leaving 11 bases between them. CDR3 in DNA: TGTGCCAGCAGTTTAAACATAATGAGCGGGGAGCTGTTTTTT. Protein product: CASSLNIMSGELFF.

CDR3 amino acids: CASSERGRVNQPQHF. CDR3 nucleotide sequence: TGTGCCAGCAGTGAAAGGGGTAGGGTCAATCAGCCCCAGCATTTT. The chain uses TRBV6-1 and TRBJ1-5, with D maybe TRBD1 (5 bases). V was clipped by 2 bases and J by 3 bases, with 11 bases between them. The CDR3 is 15 residues long. CDR1 and CDR2 from the germline V gene are MNHNS and SASEGT.

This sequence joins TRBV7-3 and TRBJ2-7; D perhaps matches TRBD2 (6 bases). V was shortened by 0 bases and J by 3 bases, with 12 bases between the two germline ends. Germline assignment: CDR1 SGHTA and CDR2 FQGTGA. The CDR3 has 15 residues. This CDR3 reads CASSLTGQGGYEQYF. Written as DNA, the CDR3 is TGTGCCAGCAGCTTAACGGGGCAGGGAGGCTACGAGCAGTACTTC.

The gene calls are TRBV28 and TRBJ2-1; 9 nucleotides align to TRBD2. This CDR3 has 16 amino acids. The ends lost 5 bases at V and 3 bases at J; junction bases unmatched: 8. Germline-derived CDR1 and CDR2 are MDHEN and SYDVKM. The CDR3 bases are TGTGCCAGCAGTCCCCGACTAGCGGAGATCTACAATGAGCAGTTCTTC. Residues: CASSPRLAEIYNEQFF. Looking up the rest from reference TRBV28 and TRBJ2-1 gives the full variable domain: DVKVTQSSRYLVKRTGEKVFLECVQDMDHENMFWYRQDPGLGLRLIYFSYDVKMKEKGDIPEGYSVSREKKERFSLILESASTNQTSMYLCASSPRLAEIYNEQFFGPGTRLTVL.

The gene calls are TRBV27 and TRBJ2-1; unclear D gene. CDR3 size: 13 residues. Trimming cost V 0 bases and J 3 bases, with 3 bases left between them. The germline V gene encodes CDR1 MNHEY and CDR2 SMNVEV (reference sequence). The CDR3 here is CASSLSDYNEQFF. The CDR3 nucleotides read TGTGCCAGCAGTTTATCGGACTACAATGAGCAGTTCTTC.

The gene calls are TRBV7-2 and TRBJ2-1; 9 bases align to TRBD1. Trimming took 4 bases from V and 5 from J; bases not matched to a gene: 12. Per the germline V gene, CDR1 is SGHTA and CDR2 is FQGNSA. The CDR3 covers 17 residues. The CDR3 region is CASSSRQGGDGDNEQFF. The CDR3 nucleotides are TGTGCCAGCAGCTCACGACAGGGGGGAGATGGTGACAATGAGCAGTTCTTC.